A selection of T cell receptor beta chains follows, all from one sample in a study of OX40 agonist ivuxolimab in advanced cancers. The assay was immunoSEQ multiplex PCR, and TCRdb's table has in-frame clones only and misses some. The sample comprises over 65,000 clones, roughly 85% of which are singletons, and around 2% rests with the top ten. The sample consisted of CD4+ or CD8+ T cells sorted from blood, taken in a trial of the OX40 agonist ivuxolimab. All receptors come from an adult with an advanced solid tumor such as melanoma, head and neck, liver or kidney cancer. CDR3s include the opening cysteine and the closing phenylalanine or tryptophan. A D gene is named only where the DNA matches it firmly. Size tells how often a clone was seen (once, few, many) or the class of an expanded clone, and some rows leave it out.

J | V | D | size | CDR3 | DNA
TRBJ2-7 | TRBV29-1 | . | . | CSVDGTVYEQYF | TGCAGCGTTGATGGGACGGTCTACGAGCAGTACTTC
TRBJ1-2 | TRBV5-1 | . | few | CASSLEGRTYGYTF | TGCGCCAGCAGCTTGGAAGGCAGGACCTATGGCTACACCTTC
TRBJ1-1 | TRBV30 | . | . | CAWSVRGARWTEAFF | TGTGCCTGGAGTGTACGTGGGGCGCGGTGGACTGAAGCTTTCTTT
TRBJ1-1 | TRBV29-1 | TRBD1 | . | CSVEGQGGFTEAFF | TGCAGCGTTGAAGGACAGGGAGGTTTCACTGAAGCTTTCTTT
TRBJ1-1 | TRBV19 | . | . | CASSRRLTEAFF | TGTGCCAGTAGTCGGAGGCTCACTGAAGCTTTCTTT
TRBJ1-1 | TRBV5-1 | . | . | CASSLRGHLTEAFF | TGCGCCAGCAGCCTACGAGGACATCTCACTGAAGCTTTCTTT
TRBJ1-1 | TRBV19 | . | . | CASVSPAGGKNTEAFF | TGTGCCAGTGTATCCCCGGCGGGGGGCAAGAACACTGAAGCTTTCTTT
TRBJ2-1 | TRBV7-2 | . | . | CASSLQVVAYNEQFF | TGTGCCAGCAGCTTACAGGTAGTGGCCTACAATGAGCAGTTCTTC
TRBJ2-7 | TRBV12-1 | . | . | CASSFGGNGYEQYF | TGTGCCAGCAGCTTTGGAGGGAATGGCTACGAGCAGTACTTC
TRBJ2-3 | TRBV6-1 | TRBD1 | few | CASSLDRGTDTQYF | TGTGCCAGCAGTCTCGACAGGGGCACAGATACGCAGTATTTT
TRBJ2-1 | TRBV28 | . | . | CASIRRGPYNEQFF | TGTGCCAGCATTAGGAGGGGACCCTACAATGAGCAGTTCTTC
TRBJ1-1 | TRBV7-3 | TRBD1 | . | CASSSQPGQGGLAEAFF | TGTGCCAGCAGCTCCCAACCGGGACAGGGGGGGTTGGCTGAAGCTTTCTTT
TRBJ1-1 | TRBV6-1 | . | . | CASSVGGHTEAFF | TGTGCCAGCAGTGTGGGGGGGCACACTGAAGCTTTCTTT
TRBJ2-3 | TRBV7-7 | . | . | CASSLTGASTDTQYF | TGTGCCAGCAGCTTGACGGGGGCTAGCACAGATACGCAGTATTTT
TRBJ1-3 | TRBV5-6 | . | . | CASSPYRGNTIYF | TGTGCCAGCAGCCCCTATCGTGGAAACACCATATATTTT
TRBJ1-5 | TRBV7-6 | . | . | CASSLGRNQPQHF | TGTGCCAGCAGCTTAGGACGCAATCAGCCCCAGCATTTT
TRBJ2-5 | TRBV7-9 | TRBD1 | . | CASTPGLQGRETQYF | TGTGCCAGCACCCCTGGTCTACAGGGGCGGGAGACCCAGTACTTC
TRBJ1-3 | TRBV5-4 | TRBD1 | . | CASSSGTGISGNTIYF | TGTGCCAGCAGCTCCGGGACAGGGATTTCTGGAAACACCATATATTTT
TRBJ1-5 | TRBV10-1 | . | . | CASSLTGNQPQHF | TGCGCCAGCAGTTTGACAGGCAATCAGCCCCAGCATTTT
TRBJ1-1 | TRBV28 | TRBD1 | . | CASSLQGINTEAFF | TGTGCCAGCAGTCTACAGGGGATAAACACTGAAGCTTTCTTT
TRBJ2-2 | TRBV28 | . | . | CASSLSAGFANTGELFF | TGTGCCAGCAGTTTATCTGCGGGTTTCGCGAACACCGGGGAGCTGTTTTTT
TRBJ2-2 | TRBV5-1 | TRBD2 | . | CASSLTSGGTGELFF | TGCGCCAGCAGCCTGACTAGCGGGGGCACCGGGGAGCTGTTTTTT
TRBJ1-3 | TRBV9 | . | once | CASSVETDRRRGNTIYF | TGTGCCAGCAGCGTAGAGACCGACAGACGGCGCGGAAACACCATATATTTT
TRBJ2-1 | TRBV20-1 | TRBD2 | once | CSARDVGLQFF | TGCAGTGCTAGAGATGTGGGACTACAGTTCTTC
TRBJ2-3 | TRBV7-9 | . | . | CASSYDYATDTQYF | TGTGCCAGCAGCTACGACTACGCCACAGATACGCAGTATTTT
TRBJ2-5 | TRBV6-5 | . | once | CASSYSGNSQETQYF | TGTGCCAGCAGTTACTCAGGCAACAGTCAAGAGACCCAGTACTTC
TRBJ1-6 | TRBV18 | . | . | CASSRLQEGEGSPLHF | TGTGCCAGCTCACGACTACAGGAGGGTGAGGGTTCACCCCTCCACTTT
TRBJ2-1 | TRBV30 | . | . | CAWEQGGGYNEQFF | TGTGCCTGGGAGCAGGGAGGTGGATACAATGAGCAGTTCTTC
TRBJ2-7 | TRBV7-2 | TRBD2 | . | CASSFKSTSGPYEQYF | TGTGCCAGCAGCTTTAAATCGACTAGCGGACCATACGAGCAGTACTTC
TRBJ2-3 | TRBV10-3 | . | . | CAISLGSSTDTQYF | TGTGCCATCAGCCTTGGCAGCAGCACAGATACGCAGTATTTT
TRBJ2-5 | TRBV5-6 | . | . | CASSRGRGKTQYF | TGTGCCAGCAGCCGGGGACGGGGAAAGACCCAGTACTTC
TRBJ2-3 | TRBV9 | TRBD1 | . | CASSELGQASTDTQYF | TGTGCCAGCAGCGAGCTAGGACAGGCCAGCACAGATACGCAGTATTTT
TRBJ2-7 | TRBV5-1 | TRBD1 | . | CASSTTGVRNEQYF | TGCGCCAGCAGCACGACAGGGGTGCGGAACGAGCAGTACTTC
TRBJ2-2 | TRBV13 | . | . | CASSSRTGELFF | TGTGCCAGCAGCTCTCGGACCGGGGAGCTGTTTTTT
TRBJ2-7 | TRBV9 | TRBD1 | . | CASSVGPDRDYEQYF | TGTGCCAGCAGCGTAGGCCCGGACAGGGACTACGAGCAGTACTTC
TRBJ2-3 | TRBV5-4 | TRBD2 | . | CASSPPNIAGGQVDTQYF | TGTGCCAGCAGTCCACCCAATATCGCGGGGGGGCAGGTAGATACGCAGTATTTT
TRBJ2-5 | TRBV5-1 | . | . | CASSLGRVVAQETQYF | TGCGCCAGCAGCTTGGGCAGGGTAGTTGCCCAAGAGACCCAGTACTTC
TRBJ1-3 | TRBV5-1 | . | . | CASSQTPYGSGNTIYF | TGCGCCAGCAGTCAGACCCCCTACGGCTCTGGAAACACCATATATTTT
TRBJ2-3 | TRBV7-2 | . | once | CASSLVQRPTDTQYF | TGTGCCAGCAGCTTAGTACAGCGACCGACAGATACGCAGTATTTT
TRBJ2-5 | TRBV5-1 | TRBD1 | . | CASSPQGAGETQYF | TGCGCCAGCAGCCCGCAGGGGGCTGGAGAGACCCAGTACTTC
TRBJ2-5 | TRBV7-2 | TRBD2 | . | CASSRDPSGGYQETQYF | TGTGCCAGCAGCCGCGACCCTAGCGGGGGGTACCAAGAGACCCAGTACTTC
TRBJ2-1 | TRBV9 | TRBD2 | . | CASSVQGEGEQFF | TGTGCCAGCAGCGTACAAGGGGAGGGTGAGCAGTTCTTC
TRBJ2-3 | TRBV9 | TRBD2 | . | CASSFRLAGVTDTQYF | TGTGCCAGCAGCTTCCGCTTAGCGGGGGTCACAGATACGCAGTATTTT
TRBJ1-2 | TRBV11-2 | TRBD1 | once | CASSLEPSGQGLNTF | TGTGCCAGCAGCTTAGAGCCATCGGGACAGGGACTAAATACCTTC
TRBJ2-6 | TRBV28 | . | . | CASTRSGIPGANVLTF | TGTGCCAGCACCCGCTCTGGCATCCCTGGGGCCAACGTCCTGACTTTC
TRBJ2-7 | TRBV5-5 | . | . | CASSLVATVSYEQYF | TGTGCCAGCAGCTTGGTCGCGACCGTCTCCTACGAGCAGTACTTC
TRBJ2-7 | TRBV28 | . | . | CASSLRGRSYEQYF | TGTGCCAGCAGTTTGAGGGGCAGGTCCTACGAGCAGTACTTC
TRBJ1-6 | TRBV27 | TRBD1 | once | CASSPGQALRKGALHF | TGTGCCAGCAGCCCCGGACAGGCTCTACGGAAGGGGGCCCTCCACTTT
TRBJ2-5 | TRBV13 | TRBD2 | . | CASSSSGGASFGQQETQYF | TGTGCCAGCAGCTCTAGCGGGGGGGCTAGTTTCGGGCAACAAGAGACCCAGTACTTC
TRBJ2-4 | TRBV7-9 | . | . | CASSSGGQLAKNIQYF | TGTGCCAGCAGCTCCGGGGGACAACTAGCCAAAAACATTCAGTACTTC
TRBJ1-5 | TRBV13 | TRBD1 | . | CASSLGQGVGQPQHF | TGTGCCAGCAGCTTGGGACAGGGGGTAGGTCAGCCCCAGCATTTT
TRBJ1-4 | TRBV6-1 | . | . | CASSWQDEEKLFF | TGTGCCAGCAGTTGGCAGGATGAGGAAAAACTGTTTTTT
TRBJ2-1 | TRBV11-3 | TRBD2 | . | CASSSPTSGGYNEQFF | TGTGCCAGCAGCTCGCCGACTAGCGGGGGCTACAATGAGCAGTTCTTC
TRBJ1-1 | TRBV6-1 | . | few | CASSLGQGMEAFF | TGTGCCAGCAGTCTGGGCCAGGGAATGGAAGCTTTCTTT
TRBJ1-5 | TRBV28 | TRBD1 | . | CASSLSDRGDQPQHF | TGTGCCAGCAGTCTCTCAGACAGGGGGGATCAGCCCCAGCATTTT
TRBJ1-6 | TRBV7-2 | . | . | CASSLGQINSPLHF | TGTGCCAGCAGCTTAGGACAGATTAATTCACCCCTCCACTTT
TRBJ2-3 | TRBV2 | . | . | CASRGGGDTQYF | TGTGCCAGCAGGGGGGGCGGAGATACGCAGTATTTT
TRBJ2-4 | TRBV5-4 | . | once | CASSLAQGVAKNIQYF | TGTGCCAGCAGCTTGGCTCAAGGGGTAGCCAAAAACATTCAGTACTTC
TRBJ2-1 | TRBV15 | TRBD2 | . | CATSRAAGEYNEQFF | TGTGCCACCAGCAGAGCGGCGGGGGAGTACAATGAGCAGTTCTTC
TRBJ2-2 | TRBV11-3 | . | . | CASSLEGAWLPNTGELFF | TGTGCCAGCAGCTTAGAGGGAGCCTGGCTACCGAACACCGGGGAGCTGTTTTTT